This record covers a single TCR beta chain. Germline CDR1 reads GTSNPN; CDR2 reads SVGIG (reference sequence). Trimming removed 0 bases at V and 0 bases at J, with 14 bases between. This CDR3 comprises 16 residues. This record belongs to a study of shared clonotypes between healthy human individuals. Sequencing was performed with immunoSEQ multiplex PCR; in TCRdb, only in-frame clones are kept and a portion is missing. The sample holds about half a million clones, over 60% seen once. Source material: PBMCs. The chain is built from TRBV30 and TRBJ1-1, with no clear D. The source of this sequence is a woman between 35 and 50 years old in good health. Some clones in this sample may be carry-over from other donors' samples. CDR3 loop: CAWSVDRARLNTEAFF. The DNA of the CDR3 is TGTGCCTGGAGTGTAGACCGGGCCCGACTGAACACTGAAGCTTTCTTT.